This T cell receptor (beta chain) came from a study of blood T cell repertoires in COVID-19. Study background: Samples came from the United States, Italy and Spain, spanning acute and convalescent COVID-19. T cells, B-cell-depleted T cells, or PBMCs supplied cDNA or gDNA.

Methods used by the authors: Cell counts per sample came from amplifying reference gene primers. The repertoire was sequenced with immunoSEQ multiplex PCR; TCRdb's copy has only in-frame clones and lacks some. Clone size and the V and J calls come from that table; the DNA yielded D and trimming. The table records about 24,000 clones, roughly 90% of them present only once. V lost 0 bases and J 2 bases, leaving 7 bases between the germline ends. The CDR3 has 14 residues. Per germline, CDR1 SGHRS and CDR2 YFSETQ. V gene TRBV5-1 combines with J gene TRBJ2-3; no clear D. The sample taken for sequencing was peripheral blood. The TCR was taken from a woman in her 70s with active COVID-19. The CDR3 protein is CASSLVAVTDTQYF. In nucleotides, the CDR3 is TGCGCCAGCAGCTTGGTGGCGGTCACAGATACGCAGTATTTT. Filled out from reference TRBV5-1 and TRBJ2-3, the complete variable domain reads KAGVTQTPRYLIKTRGQQVTLSCSPISGHRSVSWYQQTPGQGLQFLFEYFSETQRNKGNFPGRFSGRQFSNSRSEMNVSTLELGDSALYLCASSLVAVTDTQYFGPGTRLTVL.